This TCR beta chain was sequenced during a study of cytomegalovirus exposure and HLA in healthy donors. In regard to this clone: Its antigen is not known.

It was with 60 Vbeta and 13 Jbeta primers that the PCR ran. Generated by immunoSEQ multiplex PCR, the TCRdb table keeps only in-frame clones and is missing some. The table lists 150,000 or so clones, approximately 80% of them singletons, with around 3.1% in the top ten. Notes on the study in general: The classifier was said to identify cytomegalovirus status with high specificity and sensitivity. Later analysis suggested most CMV-associated TCR beta chains were HLA-restricted. The authors later found HLA-associated TCR beta chains more clonally expanded than equally common others.

V dropped 3 bases and J dropped 7; count of bases not matched to a gene: 3. The CDR3 loop spans 13 amino acids. CDR1 is LNHDA and CDR2 is SQIVND in the germline V gene (reference sequence). Each donor was nominally healthy when sampled (though unrecorded immune exposures were likely). The TCR originated in a male donor in good health and CMV-seronegative. Sequenced sample: PBMCs. The V gene is TRBV19, the J gene TRBJ1-3, with 7 bases aligning to TRBD1. For the CDR3, the DNA is TGTGCCAGTAGTATTTTACAGGGGAACACCATATATTTT. This codes for CASSILQGNTIYF.